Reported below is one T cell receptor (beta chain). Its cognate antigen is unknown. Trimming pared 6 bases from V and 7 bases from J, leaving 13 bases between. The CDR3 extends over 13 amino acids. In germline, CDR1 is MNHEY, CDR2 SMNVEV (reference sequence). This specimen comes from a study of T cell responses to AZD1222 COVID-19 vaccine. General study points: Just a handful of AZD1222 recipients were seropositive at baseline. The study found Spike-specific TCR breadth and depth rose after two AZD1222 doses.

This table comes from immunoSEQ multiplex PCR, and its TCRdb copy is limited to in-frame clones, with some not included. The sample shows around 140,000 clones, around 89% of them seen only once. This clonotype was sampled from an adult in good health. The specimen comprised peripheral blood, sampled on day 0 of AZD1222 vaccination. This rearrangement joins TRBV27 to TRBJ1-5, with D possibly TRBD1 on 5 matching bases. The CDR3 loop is CASRGAGGQPQHF. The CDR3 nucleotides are TGTGCCAGCAGAGGGGCGGGAGGCCAGCCCCAGCATTTT.